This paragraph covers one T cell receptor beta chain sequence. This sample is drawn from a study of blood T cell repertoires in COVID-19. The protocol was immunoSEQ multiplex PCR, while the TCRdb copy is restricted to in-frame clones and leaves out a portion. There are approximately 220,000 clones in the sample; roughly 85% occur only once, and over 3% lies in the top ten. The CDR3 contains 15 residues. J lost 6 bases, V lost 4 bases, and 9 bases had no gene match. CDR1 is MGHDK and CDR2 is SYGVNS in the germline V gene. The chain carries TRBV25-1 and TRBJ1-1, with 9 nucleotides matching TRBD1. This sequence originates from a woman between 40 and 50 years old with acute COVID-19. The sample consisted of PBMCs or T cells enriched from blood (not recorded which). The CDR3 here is CASSGRDRVSAEAFF. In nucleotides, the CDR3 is TGTGCCAGCAGTGGCCGGGACAGGGTATCGGCTGAAGCTTTCTTT.